These T cell receptor beta chains were read from a single sample in a study of cytomegalovirus exposure and HLA in healthy donors. Only in-frame clones appear in the TCRdb table, and some are missing; sequencing was by immunoSEQ multiplex PCR. In the table there are 220,000 or so clones, 75% to 85% of which are singletons. Specimen: PBMCs. These receptors were obtained from a woman aged 40 to 50 in good health and CMV-seronegative. CDR3s include the opening cysteine and the closing phenylalanine or tryptophan. Fields, in order: J gene, clone size, V gene, D gene, CDR3 protein, CDR3 DNA. The D gene is left open where the match is weak. Size tells how often a clone was seen (once, few, many) or the class of an expanded clone, and some rows leave it out.

>TRBJ2-3|NA|TRBV2|NA
CASSDPQEVFIHTQYF
TGTGCCAGCAGTGATCCGCAGGAGGTGTTCATACATACGCAGTATTTT
>TRBJ1-1|NA|TRBV19|NA
CASSKGSQGTNTEAFF
TGTGCCAGTAGTAAGGGATCCCAGGGTACGAACACTGAAGCTTTCTTT
>TRBJ2-6|NA|TRBV9|NA
CASSPYGANVLTF
TGTGCCAGCAGTCCCTACGGGGCCAACGTCCTGACTTTC
>TRBJ2-2|NA|TRBV27|NA
CASSLSRAFTGELFF
TGTGCCAGCAGTTTATCGAGGGCATTCACCGGGGAGCTGTTTTTT
>TRBJ2-7|NA|TRBV6-6|TRBD2
CASSIRTSGALYEQYF
TGTGCCAGCAGTATTAGGACTAGCGGGGCGCTCTACGAGCAGTACTTC
>TRBJ2-7|NA|TRBV27|NA
CASSSLGSYEQYF
TGTGCCAGCAGTTCCCTCGGCTCCTACGAGCAGTACTTC
>TRBJ1-3|NA|TRBV30|NA
CAWTSGSGNTIYF
TGTGCCTGGACCTCCGGCTCTGGAAACACCATATATTTT
>TRBJ2-1|NA|TRBV2|TRBD2
CASSAFRSGSSYNEQFF
TGTGCCAGCAGTGCCTTCCGTAGCGGGAGCTCCTACAATGAGCAGTTCTTC
>TRBJ2-1|NA|TRBV10-1|TRBD2
CASSGLAGTGEQFF
TGCGCCAGCAGTGGACTAGCGGGAACGGGTGAGCAGTTCTTC
>TRBJ1-4|once|TRBV7-5|NA
CVRSLYILPYPTNEKLFF
TGTGTCAGAAGCTTATACATACTACCCTACCCAACTAATGAAAAACTGTTTTTT
>TRBJ2-7|NA|TRBV29-1|TRBD1
CSVVTGISYEQYF
TGCAGCGTTGTGACAGGGATCTCCTACGAGCAGTACTTC
>TRBJ1-4|NA|TRBV7-6|TRBD1
CASSPGTGLSMAKLFF
TGTGCCAGCAGCCCAGGGACAGGGTTGAGTATGGCGAAACTGTTTTTT
>TRBJ2-3|NA|TRBV5-4|NA
CASSFEIETSTDTQYF
TGTGCCAGCAGCTTCGAGATAGAGACTAGCACAGATACGCAGTATTTT
>TRBJ2-1|NA|TRBV11-1|TRBD2
CASSLGISGTNNEQFF
TGTGCCAGCAGCTTAGGGATTAGCGGGACTAATAATGAGCAGTTCTTC
>TRBJ2-7|NA|TRBV9|NA
CASSAGVEGEQYF
TGTGCCAGCAGCGCAGGGGTCGAGGGCGAGCAGTACTTC
>TRBJ2-5|NA|TRBV29-1|NA
CSVRGGTYQETQYF
TGCAGCGTTAGAGGCGGGACGTACCAAGAGACCCAGTACTTC
>TRBJ1-1|NA|TRBV6-5|TRBD1
CASSYRTGENTEAFF
TGTGCCAGCAGTTATAGGACAGGGGAGAACACTGAAGCTTTCTTT
>TRBJ2-1|NA|TRBV10-1|TRBD2
CASSRTLAGGPDNEQFF
TGCGCCAGCAGTCGGACACTAGCGGGAGGGCCCGACAATGAGCAGTTCTTC
>TRBJ2-1|NA|TRBV7-9|TRBD2
CASSHSSGSHNEQFF
TGTGCCAGCAGCCATTCTAGCGGGAGTCACAATGAGCAGTTCTTC
>TRBJ2-1|NA|TRBV5-4|TRBD2
CASSLTSGSKLSNEQFF
TGTGCCAGCAGCTTGACTAGCGGGAGTAAATTGAGCAATGAGCAGTTCTTC
>TRBJ1-2|NA|TRBV28|NA
CASTPRGRAVYGYTF
TGTGCCAGCACCCCAAGGGGCAGGGCGGTCTATGGCTACACCTTC
>TRBJ2-7|NA|TRBV2|TRBD2
CATNKRVGSGSPEQYF
TGTGCCACCAACAAAAGGGTGGGTAGCGGGAGCCCCGAGCAGTACTTC